The 9 T cell receptor beta chains reported below all come from one sample, sequenced in a study of CD8 T cells in ankylosing spondylitis. TCRdb reprocessed the 5' RACE reads via MiXCR and lists one record per CDR3 protein. This sample carries about 250,000 distinct CDR3 sequences, around 25% of them seen once, and the ten largest clones take over 0.55%. Material: blood, either unsorted or a sorted T cell fraction (not recorded which). The receptors stem from a male donor with ankylosing spondylitis or in good health (not recorded which).

Remarks on this clonotype: This clone may be a read error of a much larger clone one base away. In DNA, the CDR3 is TGCAGCGTTGATAATGGCTACACCTTC. Translating it yields CSVDNGYTF. This chain links TRBV29-1 with TRBJ1-2; D is unclear. Germline V gives CDR1 SQVTM, CDR2 ANQGSEA. The V end lost 3 bases, the J end lost 6 bases, and 2 bases lay between the germline ends. The length of the CDR3 is 9 residues.

There are many counts of this clonotype. Germline is not matched at one junction end, which may reflect a read error. The chain recombines TRBV19 with TRBJ2-6; D is perhaps TRBD1 or TRBD2 (5 bases each). Per the germline V gene, CDR1 is LNHDA and CDR2 is SQIVND (reference sequence). This CDR3 is 15 amino acids long. Here the CDR3 reads CAFRGRHSRANVLTF. The DNA for the CDR3 is TGTGCCTTCCGGGGCAGGCACTCTAGGGCCAACGTCCTGACTTTC.

This clonotype appeared many times. V gene TRBV6-5 combines with J gene TRBJ2-1, with D perhaps being TRBD1 or TRBD2 (5 bases each). CDR3 length: 15 amino acids. Between the trimmed V and J ends, which lost 0 bases and 8 bases, there was a span of 14 bases. CDR1 is MNHEY, CDR2 SVGAGI, per germline. CDR3 nucleotide sequence: TGTGCCAGCAGTTACTCGAGTCCAGGGAGAGATGAGCAGTTCTTC. It translates to CASSYSSPGRDEQFF.

This chain links TRBV6-1 with TRBJ2-4; TRBD2 agrees at 15 bases. The CDR3 runs to 15 residues. V lost 8 bases to trimming and J lost 4 bases; unmatched junction nucleotides: 3. Germline lookup yields CDR1 MNHNS and CDR2 SASEGT. The CDR3 coding sequence is TGTGCCAGCCAAGGGACTAGCGGGGGGAAAAACATTCAGTACTTC. Encoded protein: CASQGTSGGKNIQYF.

This clonotype was observed a handful of times. The chain links TRBV15 to TRBJ2-7; maybe TRBD1 (6 bases). Trimming took off 0 bases at V and 7 bases at J, with 13 bases between the two ends. The CDR3 spans 14 residues. The V gene's germline CDR1 is LNHNV and CDR2 YYDKDF (reference sequence). The CDR3 loop is CATSRDRGRGEQYF. CDR3 nucleotides: TGTGCCACCAGCAGAGACAGGGGAAGGGGAGAGCAGTACTTC.

At least ten counts were recorded for this clonotype. V is TRBV20-1 and J is TRBJ2-3; 7 nucleotides agree with TRBD2. Germline assignment: CDR1 DFQATT and CDR2 SNEGSKA (reference sequence). The CDR3 runs 14 residues. V lost 1 base and J lost 2; bases outside the gene matches: 3. This chain's CDR3 is CSARVAGVTDTQYF. The DNA for the CDR3 is TGCAGTGCTAGAGTGGCGGGAGTCACAGATACGCAGTATTTT.

With regard to this clonotype: A much more abundant neighbour one base away suggests this may be a read error. The chain couples TRBV5-1 to TRBJ2-3; TRBD2 might be the D (5 bases). The CDR3 contains 15 residues. The germline V gene has CDR1 SGHRS and CDR2 YFSETQ. CDR3 nucleotides: TGCGCCAGCAGCTTCGAGCAAGCTAGCACAGATGCGCAGTATTTT. Translating gives CASSFEQASTDAQYF. The full variable domain, its missing parts supplied by reference TRBV5-1 and TRBJ2-3, is KAGVTQTPRYLIKTRGQQVTLSCSPISGHRSVSWYQQTPGQGLQFLFEYFSETQRNKGNFPGRFSGRQFSNSRSEMNVSTLELGDSALYLCASSFEQASTDAQYFGPGTRLTVL.

The V call is TRBV12-3 or TRBV12-4, the J call TRBJ1-6; D unresolved. The germline V and J ends were trimmed by 3 bases and 9 bases, with 3 bases remaining between them. CDR3 length equals 11 residues. CDR3 DNA sequence: TGTGCCAGCAGTTTCTCTTCACCCCTCCACTTT. Translated: CASSFSSPLHF.

This clonotype has a count of ten or more. The rearrangement links TRBV5-8 to TRBJ2-3; D tentatively fits TRBD1 or TRBD2 (5 bases each). V shed 0 bases and J shed 6 bases, with 14 bases lying between them. This CDR3 region has 15 residues. CDR1 is SGHTS, CDR2 YDEGEE, per germline. The CDR3 DNA sequence: TGTGCCAGCAGCTTGGCGGGACGGTACACGGATACGCAGTATTTT. Protein product: CASSLAGRYTDTQYF. The complete variable domain, with remaining parts taken from reference TRBV5-8 and TRBJ2-3, reads EAGVTQSPTHLIKTRGQQATLRCSPISGHTSVYWYQQALGLGLQFLLWYDEGEERNRGNFPPRFSGRQFPNYSSELNVNALELEDSALYLCASSLAGRYTDTQYFGPGTRLTVL.